This record looks at one T cell receptor beta chain sequence and its context. Its antigen is not known. Blood was drawn at the time of colonoscopy. TCRdb's table, derived via immunoSEQ multiplex PCR, lists solely in-frame clones and lacks some. This sample has around 30,000 clones, with roughly 78% found just once. CDR1 and CDR2 from the germline V gene are SGHVS and FQNEAQ. Trimming took off 7 bases at V and 0 bases at J, with 10 bases between the two ends. The CDR3 has 14 amino acids. The data were taken from a study of pediatric ulcerative colitis. Notes on the study in general: Rectal repertoires separated controls, mild-moderate and acute severe colitis. Two rectal CDR3 clonotypes occurred in all ulcerative colitis patients.

The sequencing input was blood. The receptor's source is a boy younger than 18 with severe ulcerative colitis. The V call is TRBV7-8, the J call TRBJ1-5; no definite D call. For the CDR3, the DNA is TGTGCCAGCAACGTCGGGGATAGCAATCAGCCCCAGCATTTT. It is translated as CASNVGDSNQPQHF.